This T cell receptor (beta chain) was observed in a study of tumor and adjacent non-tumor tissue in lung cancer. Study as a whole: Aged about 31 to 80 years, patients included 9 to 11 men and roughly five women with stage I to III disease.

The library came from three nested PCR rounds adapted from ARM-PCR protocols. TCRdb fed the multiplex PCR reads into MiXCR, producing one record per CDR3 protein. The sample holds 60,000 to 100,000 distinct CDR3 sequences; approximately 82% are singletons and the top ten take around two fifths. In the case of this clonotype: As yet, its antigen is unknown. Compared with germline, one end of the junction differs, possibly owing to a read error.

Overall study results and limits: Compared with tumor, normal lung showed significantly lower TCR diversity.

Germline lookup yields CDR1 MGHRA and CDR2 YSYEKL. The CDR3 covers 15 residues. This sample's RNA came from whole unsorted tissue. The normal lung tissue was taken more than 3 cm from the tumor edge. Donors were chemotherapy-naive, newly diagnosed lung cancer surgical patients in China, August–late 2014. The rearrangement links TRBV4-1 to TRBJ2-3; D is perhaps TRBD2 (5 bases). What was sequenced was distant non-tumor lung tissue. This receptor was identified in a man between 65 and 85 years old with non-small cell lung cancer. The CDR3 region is CARSPLGESTDTQYF. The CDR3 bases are TGCGCCAGGAGCCCCCTCGGGGAATCCACAGATACGCAGTATTTT.